Described below is a single T cell receptor beta chain sequence and its context. Its antigen is unknown. The data were taken from a study of cytomegalovirus exposure and HLA in healthy donors. CDR3 size: 13 residues. V trimming: 8 bases; J trimming: 4 bases; junction bases outside the gene matches: 6. The germline V gene encodes CDR1 GTSNPN and CDR2 SVGIG (reference sequence). Only in-frame clones appear in the TCRdb table, and some are missing; sequencing was by immunoSEQ multiplex PCR. The sample carries 150,000 to 200,000 clones, around four fifths recorded once. Study observations and caveats: According to the study, around 180 TCR beta chains were cytomegalovirus-associated. Confirmation was obtained in vitro that three CMV-associated chains are specific for CMV antigens. Among TCR sequences, most were rare, though some public TCRs appeared in many donors.

The receptor was isolated from a man aged 25-40 years in good health and CMV-seropositive. Sequenced sample: PBMCs. The chain combines TRBV30 with TRBJ2-1, with TRBD2 identical over 9 bases. Here the CDR3 reads CALERGAYNEQFF. CDR3 DNA sequence: TGTGCCCTGGAGCGGGGGGCATACAATGAGCAGTTCTTC.